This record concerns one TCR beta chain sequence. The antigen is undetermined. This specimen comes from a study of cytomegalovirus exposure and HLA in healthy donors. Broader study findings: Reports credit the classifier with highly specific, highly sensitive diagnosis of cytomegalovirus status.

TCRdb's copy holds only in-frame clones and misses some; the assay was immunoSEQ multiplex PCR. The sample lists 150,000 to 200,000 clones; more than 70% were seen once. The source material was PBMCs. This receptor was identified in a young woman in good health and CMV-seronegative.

CDR3 sequence (DNA): TGTGCCACGACAGGGACAGGGGAGGGTGAGCAGTTCTTC. This codes for CATTGTGEGEQFF. The J gene is TRBJ2-1, the V gene TRBV15, with 10 nucleotides matching TRBD1. The CDR3 length is 13 residues. The J segment lost 9 bases and the V segment lost 9 bases, leaving 8 bases of the junction unmatched. Germline assignment: CDR1 LNHNV and CDR2 YYDKDF (reference sequence).